These 8 T cell receptor beta chains originate from one sample sequenced in a study of T-cell memory formation after mild COVID-19. MiXCR, applied by TCRdb to the 5' RACE reads, yields one record per CDR3 protein. The table has about 170,000 distinct CDR3 sequences, 13% seen once. What was sequenced was PBMCs or a T cell subset sorted from them (not recorded which). These receptor sequences come from a man younger than 35 who had mild COVID-19 (a few samples of this study predate the infection). Cell type and time point are not known.

The gene calls are TRBV5-1 and TRBJ2-5; tentative D call: TRBD1 (5 bases). Between the trimmed V and J ends, which lost 0 bases and 3 bases, there was a span of 9 bases. The germline gives CDR1 SGHRS, CDR2 YFSETQ. CDR3 length: 14 residues. This CDR3 is CASSLAAGKETQYF. In DNA, the CDR3 is TGCGCCAGCAGCTTGGCCGCAGGGAAAGAGACCCAGTACTTC.

This chain joins TRBV7-6 and TRBJ2-5; tentatively, D is TRBD1 (6 bases). This CDR3 contains 15 residues. Germline V gene lookup returns CDR1 SGHVS and CDR2 FNYEAQ. Trimming removed 5 bases from V and 6 bases from J, with 19 bases in between. CDR3 residues: CASSPDRQEVQTQYF. The CDR3 DNA sequence: TGTGCCAGCAGCCCCGACCGACAGGAGGTCCAGACCCAGTACTTC.

This clonotype was recorded at least ten times. The V and J genes are TRBV7-2 and TRBJ2-7; D possibly matches TRBD1 or TRBD2 (5 bases each). CDR1 SGHTA and CDR2 FQGNSA come from the germline V gene. V was pared by 5 bases and J by 6 bases, with 20 bases between. The CDR3 spans 15 residues. The DNA of the CDR3 is TGTGCCAGCAGCCTCCTAGGCGGGTACGGGGCCGAGCAGTACGTC. Encoded protein: CASSLLGGYGAEQYV.

Written as DNA, the CDR3 is TGCAGTGCTAGAGCCGGGCCCTCTGGGGCCAACGTCCTGACTTTC. This gives the protein CSARAGPSGANVLTF. V is TRBV20-1 and J is TRBJ2-6, with unresolved D. Germline V gene data show CDR1 as DFQATT and CDR2 as SNEGSKA (reference sequence). V lost 1 base to trimming and J lost 0 bases, with 7 bases between them. The CDR3 contains 15 residues.

This clonotype was picked up a small number of times. This chain connects TRBV6-5 to TRBJ2-7, with 7 bases identical to TRBD2. The CDR3 has 13 amino acids. Germline-derived CDR1 and CDR2 are MNHEY and SVGAGI. V gave up 5 bases and J gave up 3 bases; unmatched junction bases: 4. CDR3 DNA: TGTGCCAGCAGTCGCGGCGGGGGCTACGAGCAGTACGTC. It translates to CASSRGGGYEQYV.

The chain joins TRBV18 to TRBJ2-7; a possible D gene is TRBD2 (5 bases). The CDR3 has 13 amino acids. Trimming left V 2 bases short and J 1 base short, with 6 bases between. The V gene's germline CDR1 is KGHSH and CDR2 LQKENI. In nucleotides, the CDR3 is TGTGCCAGCTCACCAAGGGAGTCCTACGAGCAGTACTTC. It specifies CASSPRESYEQYF.

The rearrangement joins TRBV7-2 to TRBJ2-5; D is undetermined. The CDR3 totals 15 residues. CDR1 is SGHTA and CDR2 is FQGNSA in the germline V gene. The germline V and J ends were trimmed by 8 bases and 2 bases, with 18 bases remaining between them. DNA of the CDR3: TGTGCCAGCCTGGACGGCCCCTATCCTCAAGAGACCCAGTACTTC. Its protein is CASLDGPYPQETQYF.

There are many counts of this clonotype. This chain connects TRBV20-1 to TRBJ1-2, with TRBD1 identical over 9 bases. Germline CDR1 and CDR2: DFQATT and SNEGSKA (reference sequence). The CDR3 has 15 amino acids. The junction had 7 bases not matched to a gene; V was cut back by 4 bases and J by 1 base. The chain's CDR3 is CSAIGTGMGNYGYTF. In DNA form, the CDR3 reads TGCAGTGCTATAGGGACAGGGATGGGTAACTATGGCTACACCTTC.